This TCR beta chain derives from a study of T cells of healthy individuals. CDR3 length equals 16 residues. V was pared by 4 bases and J by 4 bases, with 17 bases between. Germline CDR1 reads MGHRA; CDR2 reads YSYEKL. TCRdb reprocessed the 5' RACE reads via MiXCR and lists one record per CDR3 protein. The data hold some 69,000 distinct CDR3 sequences, with about 17% observed a single time. The receptor's source is a human donor in good health. V gene TRBV4-1 combines with J gene TRBJ2-1, with a weak D call TRBD2 (6 bases). The CDR3 region has the DNA TGCGCCAGCAGCCCGCCAGCAATTGCGGGGTACAATGAGCAGTTCTTC. Protein sequence: CASSPPAIAGYNEQFF.